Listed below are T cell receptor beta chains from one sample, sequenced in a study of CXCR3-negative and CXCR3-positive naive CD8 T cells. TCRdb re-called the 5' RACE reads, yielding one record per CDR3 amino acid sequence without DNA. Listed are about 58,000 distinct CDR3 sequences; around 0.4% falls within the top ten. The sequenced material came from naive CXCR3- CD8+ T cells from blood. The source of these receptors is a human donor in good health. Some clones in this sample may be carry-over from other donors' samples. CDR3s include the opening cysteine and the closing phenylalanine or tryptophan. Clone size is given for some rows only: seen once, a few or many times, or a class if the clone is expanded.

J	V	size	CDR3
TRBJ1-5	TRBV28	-	CASSRPGWGNQPQHF
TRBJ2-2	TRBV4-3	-	CASSLDRGGTGELFF
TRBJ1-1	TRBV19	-	CASSMWGRETEAFF
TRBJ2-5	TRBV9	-	CASSVGSDSTETQYF
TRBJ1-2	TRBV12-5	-	CASGLPSPRGSYGYTF
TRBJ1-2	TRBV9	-	CASSVVGGAGYGYTF
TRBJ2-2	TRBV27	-	CASSSSTHFVTGELFF
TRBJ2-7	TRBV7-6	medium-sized	CASSLTPQGALDEQYF
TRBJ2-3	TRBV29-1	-	CSVEAGGDLSTDTQYF
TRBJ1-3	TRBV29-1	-	CSVETGERNTIYF
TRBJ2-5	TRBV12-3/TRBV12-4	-	CASSLAAADQETQYF
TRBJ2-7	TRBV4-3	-	CASSPRQGGYEQYF
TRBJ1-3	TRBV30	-	CAWSPLVGNTIYF
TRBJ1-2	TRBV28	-	CASSFLGGFYGYTF
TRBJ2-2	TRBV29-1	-	CSVGVMRGKNTGELFF
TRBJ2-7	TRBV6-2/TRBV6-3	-	CASRGTRYTYEQYF
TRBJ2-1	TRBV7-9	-	CASSLIGGAPYNEQFF
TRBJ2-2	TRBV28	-	CASSLLGENTGELFF
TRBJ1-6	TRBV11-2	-	CASSPTDSSYNSPLHF
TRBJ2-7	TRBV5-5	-	CASSFGHGSYEQYF
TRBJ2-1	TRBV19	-	CASSLSGTGAREQFF
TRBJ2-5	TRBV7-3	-	CASSPTGGAQETQYF
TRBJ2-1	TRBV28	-	CASSFPPTSGGARSYNEQFF
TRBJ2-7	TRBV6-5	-	CASSYDLGQGVGEQYF
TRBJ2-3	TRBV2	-	CASAGANTDTQYF
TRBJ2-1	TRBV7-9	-	CASSPGLAGGFGEQFF
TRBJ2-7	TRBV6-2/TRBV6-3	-	CASRANQDSPYEQYF
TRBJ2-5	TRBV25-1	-	CASSENDMDYLETQYF
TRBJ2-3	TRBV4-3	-	CASSQDSGGLSTDTQYF
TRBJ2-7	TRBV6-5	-	CASMVTSLTYEQYF
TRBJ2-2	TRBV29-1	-	CSVEAENTGELFF
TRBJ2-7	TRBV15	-	CATSGRFHEQYF
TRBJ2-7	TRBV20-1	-	CSAGDVSYEQYF
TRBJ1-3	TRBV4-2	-	CASSQLPKVGQIQSPGNTIYF
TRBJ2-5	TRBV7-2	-	CASNRGVDGTEETQYF
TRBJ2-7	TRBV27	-	CASSLDPGTPNYEQYF
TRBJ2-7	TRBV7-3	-	CASSLGTGTTYEQYF
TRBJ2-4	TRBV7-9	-	CASSLTSKTSGRAGNIQYF
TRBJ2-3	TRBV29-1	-	CSVWSGATDTQYF
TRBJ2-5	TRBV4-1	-	CASSQDTGGGLETQYF
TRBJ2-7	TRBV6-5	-	CASSYGTDYEQYF
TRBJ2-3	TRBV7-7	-	CASSIGTASTDTQYF
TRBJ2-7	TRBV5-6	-	CASSFGQGILSYEQYF
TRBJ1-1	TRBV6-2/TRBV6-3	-	CASNPPGDRGTEAFF
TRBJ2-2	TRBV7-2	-	CASSLGSAGVYTGELFF